This T cell receptor beta chain comes out of a study of cytomegalovirus exposure and HLA in healthy donors. The repertoire was sequenced with immunoSEQ multiplex PCR; TCRdb's copy has only in-frame clones and lacks some. This sample carries 120,000 or so clones, 88% of them seen once, and the ten largest clones take around 1.4%. The CDR3 has 14 amino acids. V shed 4 bases, J shed 4 bases, and the junction held 5 bases outside the gene matches. Per germline, CDR1 SGHDT and CDR2 YYEEEE. Material: PBMCs. The receptor was isolated from a woman aged 25 to 45 in good health and CMV-seropositive. This rearrangement joins TRBV5-6 to TRBJ1-2, with TRBD1 matching 9 bases. CDR3: CASSPGQGSYGYTF. As DNA, the CDR3 is TGTGCCAGCAGCCCGGGACAGGGATCCTATGGCTACACCTTC.